This TCR beta chain was documented in a study of T cells after yellow fever vaccination. Study background: Low-cell-number fractions were prepared with SMART-Seq v4 Ultra Low Input.

This clonotype occurred many times. Via MiXCR, TCRdb re-called the 5' RACE reads, giving one row per CDR3 protein. Of about 30,000 distinct CDR3 sequences listed, approximately 4% were seen once; the top ten hold less than 55%. The CDR3 consists of 14 residues. Trimming removed 7 bases from V and 4 bases from J; junction bases left unmatched: 4. The germline CDR1 and CDR2 sequences are MNHEY and SMNVEV (reference sequence). The sequence derives from a man aged 30 to 39 who received the YFV17D yellow fever vaccine. V is TRBV27 and J is TRBJ2-1; 10 nucleotides agree with TRBD2. Here the sequenced sample was CD8+ T cells sorted from PBMCs, taken 5 days after the yellow fever booster vaccination. The chain's CDR3 is CASKSGGVYNEQFF. CDR3 DNA sequence: TGTGCCAGCAAAAGCGGGGGGGTATACAATGAGCAGTTCTTC.